This entry lists 9 T cell receptor beta chains sequenced from one sample in a study of blood T cell repertoires in COVID-19. Assay used: immunoSEQ multiplex PCR; TCRdb lists only in-frame clones, some missing. The sample lists fewer than 35,000 clones, approximately 90% occurring once. Sequencing was done on a sample of peripheral blood. These receptors were obtained from a woman older than 75 with active or convalescent COVID-19.

This chain connects TRBV19 to TRBJ1-2; 9 positions match TRBD1. CDR1 is LNHDA and CDR2 is SQIVND in the germline V gene (reference sequence). The CDR3 loop spans 12 amino acids. V shed 7 bases, J shed 7 bases, and the junction held 4 bases outside the gene matches. The CDR3 coding sequence is TGTGCCAGTACTGGACAGGGGTTTGGCTACACCTTC. Amino acids: CASTGQGFGYTF. The whole variable domain, filled in from reference TRBV19 and TRBJ1-2, reads DGGITQSPKYLFRKEGQNVTLSCEQNLNHDAMYWYRQDPGQGLRLIYYSQIVNDFQKGDIAEGYSVSREKKESFPLTVTSAQKNPTAFYLCASTGQGFGYTFGSGTRLTVV.

This clone was recorded only once. The gene calls are TRBV7-8 and TRBJ2-7; D possibly corresponds to TRBD1 (5 bases). In germline, CDR1 is SGHVS, CDR2 FQNEAQ. The CDR3 is 17 residues long. Trimming shortened V by 4 bases and J by 0 bases, and 19 bases separated the two germline ends. CDR3 in amino acids: CASSSNTGVMFSYEQYF. Written as DNA, the CDR3 is TGTGCCAGCAGCTCCAATACAGGTGTAATGTTCTCCTACGAGCAGTACTTC.

This chain joins TRBV6-1 and TRBJ2-3; TRBD2 agrees at 8 bases. CDR3 length equals 17 residues. The V segment lost 2 bases and the J segment 3 bases; nucleotides outside the gene matches: 10. The germline V gene encodes CDR1 MNHNS and CDR2 SASEGT. This CDR3 is CASSESGGLGVTDTQYF. CDR3 DNA sequence: TGTGCCAGCAGTGAAAGCGGGGGCTTAGGGGTGACAGATACGCAGTATTTT.

The genes are TRBV2 and TRBJ2-7; weak D call: TRBD2 (6 bases). Trimming took off 10 bases at V and 4 bases at J, with 11 bases between the two ends. The CDR3 runs to 11 residues. In germline, CDR1 is SNHLY, CDR2 FYNNEI. CDR3 sequence (DNA): TGTGCCACCACCCGGGAGTACGAGCAGTACTTC. Translated: CATTREYEQYF.

The chain employs TRBV13 and TRBJ2-5, with 7 bases identical to TRBD1. The CDR3 consists of 15 residues. The J segment lost 1 base and the V segment lost 1 base, leaving 3 bases of the junction unmatched. CDR1 PRHDT and CDR2 FYEKMQ come from the germline V gene (reference sequence). This chain's CDR3 is CASSLVGQAQETQYF. The CDR3 nucleotides read TGTGCCAGCAGCTTAGTAGGACAGGCCCAAGAGACCCAGTACTTC. Variable domain in full (rest from reference TRBV13 and TRBJ2-5): AAGVIQSPRHLIKEKRETATLKCYPIPRHDTVYWYQQGPGQDPQFLISFYEKMQSDKGSIPDRFSAQQFSDYHSELNMSSLELGDSALYFCASSLVGQAQETQYFGPGTRLLVL.

The V gene is TRBV7-8, the J gene TRBJ1-1; TRBD1 agrees at 7 bases. V dropped 4 bases and J dropped 0; count of bases not matched to a gene: 5. The CDR3 contains 15 residues. Germline CDR1 is SGHVS and CDR2 is FQNEAQ. The CDR3 region is CASSSLGQVNTEAFF. CDR3 in DNA: TGTGCCAGCAGCTCTCTCGGACAGGTGAACACTGAAGCTTTCTTT.

This clone was recorded only once. The rearrangement uses TRBV2 and TRBJ2-1; 10 nucleotides agree with TRBD2. The CDR3 covers 17 residues. Trimming removed 3 bases from V and 7 bases from J; junction bases left unmatched: 12. The germline V gene has CDR1 SNHLY and CDR2 FYNNEI. The CDR3 region is CASSDPQSSGGLNEQFF. CDR3 bases: TGTGCCAGCAGTGACCCTCAGAGTAGCGGGGGGTTGAATGAGCAGTTCTTC.

The chain has TRBV6-1 and TRBJ2-1; D possibly corresponds to TRBD2 (6 bases). V was trimmed by 1 base and J by 4 bases, leaving 11 bases between them. This CDR3 is built from 15 residues. CDR1 is MNHNS, CDR2 SASEGT, per germline. CDR3: CASSEVVRGYNEQFF. The CDR3 DNA follows: TGTGCCAGCAGTGAAGTGGTTCGGGGGTACAATGAGCAGTTCTTC.

The chain links TRBV6-5 to TRBJ1-4; 7 nucleotides line up with TRBD1. CDR1 is MNHEY and CDR2 is SVGAGI in the germline V gene. Germline trimming cut 2 bases from V and 10 bases from J; bases unmatched to any gene: 1. There are 12 residues in the CDR3. The CDR3 coding sequence is TGTGCCAGCAGTTACCAGGGGGGAAAACTGTTTTTT. Its protein is CASSYQGGKLFF.